The clone carrying this T cell receptor beta chain has ten or more counts. Its antigen is as yet unknown. Single TCR cDNA molecules each had their own unique molecular identifier. TCRdb itself ran the 5' RACE reads through MiXCR, one entry per CDR3 protein. The repertoire consists of roughly 49,000 distinct CDR3 sequences, with roughly 7% occurring once and the leading ten covering approximately 2.6%. This sample is part of a study of spatial heterogeneity in lung cancer. Notes on the study in general: There were more appearances of ubiquitous expanded tumor TCRs in blood at resection than at follow-up.

The CDR3 contains 14 residues. Trimming stripped 1 base from V and 5 bases from J, with 8 bases between. Germline-derived CDR1 and CDR2 are KGHDR and SFDVKD. Time point defined: sample taken at primary tumor resection. The sequenced material consisted of unsorted whole RNA from tumor, nontumor lung or frozen PBMC. Samples were obtained from more than 70 donors, all untreated early-stage non-small cell lung cancer patients. V and J are TRBV24-1 and TRBJ2-1, with a possible D match to TRBD1 (5 bases). This clonotype was obtained from a female donor with early-stage non-small cell lung cancer. The specimen comprised PBMCs, sampled at surgery. The DNA of the CDR3 is TGTGCCACCAGTGATTTTAAGGGGAACAATGAGCAGTTCTTC. This encodes CATSDFKGNNEQFF.